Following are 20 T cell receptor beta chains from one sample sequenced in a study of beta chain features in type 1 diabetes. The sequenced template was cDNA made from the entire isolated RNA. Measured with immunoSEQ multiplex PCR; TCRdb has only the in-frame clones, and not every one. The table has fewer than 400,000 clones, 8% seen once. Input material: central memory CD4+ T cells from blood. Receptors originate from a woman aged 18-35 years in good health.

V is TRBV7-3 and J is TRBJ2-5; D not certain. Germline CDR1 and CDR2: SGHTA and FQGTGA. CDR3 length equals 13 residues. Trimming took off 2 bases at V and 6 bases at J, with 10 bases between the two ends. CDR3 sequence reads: CASSLSIKQTQYF. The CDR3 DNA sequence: TGTGCCAGCAGCTTATCCATCAAGCAGACCCAGTACTTC.

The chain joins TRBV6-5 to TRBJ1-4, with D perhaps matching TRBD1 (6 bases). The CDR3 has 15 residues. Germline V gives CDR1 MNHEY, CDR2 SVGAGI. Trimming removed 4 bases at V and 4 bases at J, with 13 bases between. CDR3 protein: CASSSYQGLNEKLFF. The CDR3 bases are TGTGCCAGCAGTTCGTACCAGGGGCTTAATGAAAAACTGTTTTTT.

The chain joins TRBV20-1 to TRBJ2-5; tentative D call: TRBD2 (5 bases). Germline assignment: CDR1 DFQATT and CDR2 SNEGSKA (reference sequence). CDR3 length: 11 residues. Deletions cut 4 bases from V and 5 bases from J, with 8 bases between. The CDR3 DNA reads TGCAGTGCTAAGAGGGCCGAGACCCAGTACTTC. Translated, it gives CSAKRAETQYF.

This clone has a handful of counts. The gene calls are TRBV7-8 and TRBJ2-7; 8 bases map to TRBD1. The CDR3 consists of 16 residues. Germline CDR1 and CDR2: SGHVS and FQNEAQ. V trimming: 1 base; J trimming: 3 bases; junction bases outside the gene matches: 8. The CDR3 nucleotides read TGTGCCAGCAGCTTAGTAGGGCAGGGGGCTTTCTACGAGCAGTACTTC. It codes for CASSLVGQGAFYEQYF.

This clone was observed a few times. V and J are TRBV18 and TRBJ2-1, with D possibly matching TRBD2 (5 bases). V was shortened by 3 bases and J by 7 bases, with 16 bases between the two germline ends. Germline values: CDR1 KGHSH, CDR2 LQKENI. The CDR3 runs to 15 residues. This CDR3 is CASSPNRGSSNEQFF. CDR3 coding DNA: TGTGCCAGCTCACCGAATCGAGGGAGTTCGAATGAGCAGTTCTTC.

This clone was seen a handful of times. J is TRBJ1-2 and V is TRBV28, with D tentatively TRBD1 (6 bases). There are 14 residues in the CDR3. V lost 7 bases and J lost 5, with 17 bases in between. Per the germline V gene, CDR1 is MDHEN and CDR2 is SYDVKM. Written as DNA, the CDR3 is TGTGCCAGCACCATGCAGGGGCCTGGTTATGGCTACACCTTC. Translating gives CASTMQGPGYGYTF.

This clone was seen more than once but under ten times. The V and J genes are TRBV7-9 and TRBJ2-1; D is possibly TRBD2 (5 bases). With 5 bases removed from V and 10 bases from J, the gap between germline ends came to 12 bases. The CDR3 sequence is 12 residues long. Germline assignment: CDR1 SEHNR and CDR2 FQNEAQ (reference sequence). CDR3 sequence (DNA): TGTGCCAGCAGCGCCCCTAGCAGAGAGCAGTTCTTC. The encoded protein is CASSAPSREQFF. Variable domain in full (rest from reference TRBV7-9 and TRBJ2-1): DTGVSQNPRHKITKRGQNVTFRCDPISEHNRLYWYRQTLGQGPEFLTYFQNEAQLEKSRLLSDRFSAERPKGSFSTLEIQRTEQGDSAMYLCASSAPSREQFFGPGTRLTVL.

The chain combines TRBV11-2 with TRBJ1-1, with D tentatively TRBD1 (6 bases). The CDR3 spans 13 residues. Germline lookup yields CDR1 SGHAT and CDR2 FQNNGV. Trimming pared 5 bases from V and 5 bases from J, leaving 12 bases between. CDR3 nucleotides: TGTGCCAGCAGCATACAGGGCTGGACTGAAGCTTTCTTT. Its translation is CASSIQGWTEAFF.

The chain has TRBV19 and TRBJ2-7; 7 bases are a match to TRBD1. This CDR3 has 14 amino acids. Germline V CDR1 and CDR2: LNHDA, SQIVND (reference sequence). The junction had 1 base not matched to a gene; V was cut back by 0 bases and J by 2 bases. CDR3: CASSIETGPYEQYF. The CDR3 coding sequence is TGTGCCAGTAGTATAGAGACAGGGCCCTACGAGCAGTACTTC.

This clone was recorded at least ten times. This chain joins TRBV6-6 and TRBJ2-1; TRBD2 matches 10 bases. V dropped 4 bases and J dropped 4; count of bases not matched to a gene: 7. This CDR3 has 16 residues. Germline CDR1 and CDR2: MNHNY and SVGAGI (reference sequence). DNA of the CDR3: TGTGCCAGCAGTTTATCGATAGCGGGAGGTTACAATGAGCAGTTCTTC. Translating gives CASSLSIAGGYNEQFF.

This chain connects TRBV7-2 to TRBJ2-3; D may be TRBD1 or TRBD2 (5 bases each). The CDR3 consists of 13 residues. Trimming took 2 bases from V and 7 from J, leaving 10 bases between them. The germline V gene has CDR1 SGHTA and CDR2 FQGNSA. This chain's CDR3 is CASSLIEGNTQYF. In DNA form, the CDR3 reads TGTGCCAGCAGCTTAATCGAGGGGAATACGCAGTATTTT.

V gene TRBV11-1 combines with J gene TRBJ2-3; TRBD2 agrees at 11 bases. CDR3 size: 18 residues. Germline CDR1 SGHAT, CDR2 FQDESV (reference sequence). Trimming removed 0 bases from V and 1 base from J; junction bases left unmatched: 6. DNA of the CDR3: TGTGCCAGCAGCTTAGCACTAGCGGGAGTGAGGCGCACAGATACGCAGTATTTT. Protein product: CASSLALAGVRRTDTQYF. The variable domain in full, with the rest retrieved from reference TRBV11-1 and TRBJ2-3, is EAEVAQSPRYKITEKSQAVAFWCDPISGHATLYWYRQILGQGPELLVQFQDESVVDDSQLPKDRFSAERLKGVDSTLKIQPAELGDSAMYLCASSLALAGVRRTDTQYFGPGTRLTVL.

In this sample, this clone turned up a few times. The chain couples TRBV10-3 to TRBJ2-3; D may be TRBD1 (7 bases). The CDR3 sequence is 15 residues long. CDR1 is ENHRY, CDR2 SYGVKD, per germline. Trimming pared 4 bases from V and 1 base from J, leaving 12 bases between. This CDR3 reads CAISAARGGTDTQYF. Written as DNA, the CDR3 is TGTGCCATCAGTGCAGCCAGGGGGGGCACAGATACGCAGTATTTT.

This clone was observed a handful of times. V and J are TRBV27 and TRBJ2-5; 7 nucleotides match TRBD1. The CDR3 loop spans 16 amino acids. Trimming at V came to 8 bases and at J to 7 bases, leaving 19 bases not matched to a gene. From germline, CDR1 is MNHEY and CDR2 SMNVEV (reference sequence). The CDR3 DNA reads TGTGCCAGCCCGTTCGCAAAAACGGACAGGCTCGGGACCCAGTACTTC. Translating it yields CASPFAKTDRLGTQYF.

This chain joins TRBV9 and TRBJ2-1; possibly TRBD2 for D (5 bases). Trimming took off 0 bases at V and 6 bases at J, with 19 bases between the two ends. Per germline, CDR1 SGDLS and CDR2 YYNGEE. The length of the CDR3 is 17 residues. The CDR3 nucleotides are TGTGCCAGCAGCGTAGGGTGGCGGGCGAGTTGGCTCAATGAGCAGTTCTTC. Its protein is CASSVGWRASWLNEQFF.

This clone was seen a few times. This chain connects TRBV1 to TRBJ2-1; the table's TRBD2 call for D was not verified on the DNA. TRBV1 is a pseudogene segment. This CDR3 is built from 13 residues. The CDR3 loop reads CTSTGLAGHEQFF. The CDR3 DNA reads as TGCACCAGTACGGGACTAGCGGGACATGAGCAGTTCTTC.

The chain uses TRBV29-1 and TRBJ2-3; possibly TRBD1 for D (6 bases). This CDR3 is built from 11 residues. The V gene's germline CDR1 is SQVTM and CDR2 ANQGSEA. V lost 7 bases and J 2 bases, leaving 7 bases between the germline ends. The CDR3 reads CSGDNTDTQYF. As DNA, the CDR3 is TGCAGCGGGGACAACACAGATACGCAGTATTTT.

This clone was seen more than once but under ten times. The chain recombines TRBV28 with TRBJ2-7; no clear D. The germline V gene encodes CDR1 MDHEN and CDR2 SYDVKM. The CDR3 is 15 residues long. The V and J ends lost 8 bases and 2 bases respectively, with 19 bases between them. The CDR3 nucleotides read TGTGCCAGCCGTGCCCAGGCCCTGGGTCCCTACGAGCAGTACTTC. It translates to CASRAQALGPYEQYF.

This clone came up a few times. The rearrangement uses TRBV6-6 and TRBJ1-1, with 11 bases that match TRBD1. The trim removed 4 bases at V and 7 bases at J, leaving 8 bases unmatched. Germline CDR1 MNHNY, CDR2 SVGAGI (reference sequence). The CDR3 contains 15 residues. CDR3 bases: TGTGCCAGCAGTTTCCCCCCGGGACAGGGGGATGAAGCTTTCTTT. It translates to CASSFPPGQGDEAFF.

CDR3 in amino acids: CASSHQSRTSRTVEQFF. CDR3 DNA sequence: TGCGCCAGCAGCCACCAAAGTCGGACTAGTCGGACCGTTGAGCAGTTCTTC. The chain combines TRBV4-3 with TRBJ2-1; 7 positions match TRBD2. Losses at the gene ends were 3 bases for V and 9 bases for J; bases not matched to a gene: 17. CDR1 is LGHNA and CDR2 is YSLEER in the germline V gene. The CDR3 is 17 amino acids.